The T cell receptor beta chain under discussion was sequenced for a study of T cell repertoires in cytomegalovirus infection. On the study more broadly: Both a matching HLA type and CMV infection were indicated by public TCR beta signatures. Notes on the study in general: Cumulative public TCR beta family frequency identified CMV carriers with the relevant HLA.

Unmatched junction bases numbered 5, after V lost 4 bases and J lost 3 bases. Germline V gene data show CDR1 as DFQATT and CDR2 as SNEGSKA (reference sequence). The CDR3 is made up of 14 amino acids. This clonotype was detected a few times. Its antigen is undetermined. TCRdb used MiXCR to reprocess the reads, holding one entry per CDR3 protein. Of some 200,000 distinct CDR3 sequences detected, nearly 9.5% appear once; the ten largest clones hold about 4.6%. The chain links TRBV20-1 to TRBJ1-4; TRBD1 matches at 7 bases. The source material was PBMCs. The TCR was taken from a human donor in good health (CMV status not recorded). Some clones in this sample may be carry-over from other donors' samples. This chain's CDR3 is CSATRGAANEKLFF. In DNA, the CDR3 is TGCAGTGCTACCAGGGGGGCGGCTAATGAAAAACTGTTTTTT.